This entry lists 15 T cell receptor beta chains sequenced from one sample in a study of shared clonotypes between healthy human individuals. The data were produced by immunoSEQ multiplex PCR, yet TCRdb's version contains in-frame clones alone and is incomplete. The data contain about 2 million clones, roughly 94% of them singletons. Sequenced sample: naive CD4+ T cells sorted from blood. Subset defined: CD45RA+ positively selected. The source of these receptors is a man between 18 and 29 years old in good health.

The chain carries TRBV4-3 and TRBJ2-7, with D perhaps TRBD1 or TRBD2 (6 bases each). Per germline, CDR1 LGHNA and CDR2 YSLEER. The CDR3 has 15 residues. Trimming removed 3 bases at V and 2 bases at J, with 14 bases between. CDR3 loop: CASSHRPEGAYEQYF. CDR3 DNA: TGCGCCAGCAGCCACCGCCCGGAGGGGGCCTACGAGCAGTACTTC.

CDR3 loop: CASRPGTSGLSTDTQYF. CDR3 DNA: TGCGCCAGCAGACCCGGGACTAGCGGACTGAGCACAGATACGCAGTATTTT. The chain carries TRBV10-2 and TRBJ2-3; 11 bases map to TRBD2. This CDR3 is 17 amino acids long. Germline V gives CDR1 WSHSY, CDR2 SAAADI. With 6 bases clipped from V and 0 bases from J, the junction kept 8 bases outside the gene matches.

The V gene is TRBV18, the J gene TRBJ2-7; D perhaps matches TRBD2 (5 bases). The CDR3 is 12 residues long. CDR1 is KGHSH, CDR2 LQKENI, per germline. The germline V and J ends were trimmed by 5 bases and 6 bases, with 11 bases remaining between them. The DNA for the CDR3 is TGTGCCAGCTCATCTAGCAAAGGCGAGCAGTACTTC. This codes for CASSSSKGEQYF.

The chain links TRBV6-5 to TRBJ1-3; D remains ambiguous. Trimming left V 7 bases short and J 0 bases short, with 13 bases between. The CDR3 extends over 15 amino acids. Germline CDR1 MNHEY, CDR2 SVGAGI. The CDR3 sequence is CASTSTSVSGNTIYF. In DNA, the CDR3 is TGTGCCAGCACCTCAACTTCAGTCTCTGGAAACACCATATATTTT.

The CDR3 loop reads CAWSRGTSNQPQHF. The DNA for the CDR3 is TGTGCCTGGAGTCGAGGGACGAGCAATCAGCCCCAGCATTTT. This chain uses TRBV30 with TRBJ1-5, with D maybe TRBD1 (5 bases). This CDR3 spans 14 amino acids. V lost 2 bases, J lost 1 base, and 9 bases lay in between. Germline values: CDR1 GTSNPN, CDR2 SVGIG (reference sequence). Supplemented by reference TRBV30 and TRBJ1-5, the full variable domain reads SQTIHQWPATLVQPVGSPLSLECTVEGTSNPNLYWYRQAAGRGLQLLFYSVGIGQISSEVPQNLSASRPQDRQFILSSKKLLLSDSGFYLCAWSRGTSNQPQHFGDGTRLSIL.

J is TRBJ2-3 and V is TRBV4-1; D might be TRBD1 (6 bases). V was shortened by 4 bases and J by 0 bases, with 14 bases between the two germline ends. The CDR3 is made up of 16 amino acids. Germline lookup yields CDR1 MGHRA and CDR2 YSYEKL. The CDR3 nucleotides read TGCGCCAGCAGCCTCTACAGGACAGCTAGCACAGATACGCAGTATTTT. It specifies CASSLYRTASTDTQYF.

The CDR3 spells CASTRLAGGSHEQYF. CDR3 DNA sequence: TGTGCCAGCACCCGACTAGCGGGAGGATCCCACGAGCAGTACTTC. The chain employs TRBV6-1 and TRBJ2-7, with TRBD2 identical over 13 bases. J gave up 5 bases and V 7 bases, and 8 bases lay outside the gene matches. Germline V lookup: CDR1 MNHNS, CDR2 SASEGT. The length of the CDR3 is 15 residues.

This clone showed up just once. The chain combines TRBV4-3 with TRBJ2-7; TRBD2 aligns across 7 bases. Germline V CDR1 and CDR2: LGHNA, YSLEER. Losses at the gene ends were 0 bases for V and 5 bases for J; bases not matched to a gene: 7. The CDR3 loop spans 15 amino acids. This CDR3 reads CASSQDIGRTNEQYF. The CDR3 DNA reads TGCGCCAGCAGCCAAGACATCGGGAGGACGAACGAGCAGTACTTC.

V is TRBV18 and J is TRBJ2-3, with 11 bases lining up with TRBD2. This CDR3 region has 16 residues. Germline-derived CDR1 and CDR2 are KGHSH and LQKENI. V lost 5 bases to trimming and J lost 1 base; unmatched junction nucleotides: 5. The CDR3 sequence: CASSTRSGGGTDTQYF. The CDR3 DNA reads TGTGCCAGCTCAACCCGTAGCGGGGGGGGCACAGATACGCAGTATTTT. The full variable domain, with the rest looked up from reference TRBV18 and TRBJ2-3, is NAGVMQNPRHLVRRRGQEARLRCSPMKGHSHVYWYRQLPEEGLKFMVYLQKENIIDESGMPKERFSAEFPKEGPSILRIQQVVRGDSAAYFCASSTRSGGGTDTQYFGPGTRLTVL.

This clone has a single count. The rearrangement uses TRBV5-1 and TRBJ2-7, with TRBD2 matching 10 bases. V shed 0 bases and J 5 bases; nucleotides not matched to a gene: 8. The length of the CDR3 is 16 residues. Germline-derived CDR1 and CDR2 are SGHRS and YFSETQ. Written as DNA, the CDR3 is TGCGCCAGCAGCTTGGGCTATCTAGCGGGAGCCAACGAGCAGTACTTC. Its protein is CASSLGYLAGANEQYF.

Notes on this clone: At the DNA level, this CDR3 is encoded by other sequences in the same sample as well. The rearrangement uses TRBV5-1 and TRBJ2-1; D is possibly TRBD2 (6 bases). Germline CDR1 SGHRS, CDR2 YFSETQ. This CDR3 region has 15 residues. Trimming removed 1 base from V and 1 base from J, with 9 bases in between. CDR3 residues: CASSLLGTSYNEQFF. CDR3 DNA: TGCGCCAGCAGCTTGTTGGGGACTTCCTACAATGAGCAGTTCTTC. Full variable domain (outside the CDR3, taken from reference TRBV5-1 and TRBJ2-1): KAGVTQTPRYLIKTRGQQVTLSCSPISGHRSVSWYQQTPGQGLQFLFEYFSETQRNKGNFPGRFSGRQFSNSRSEMNVSTLELGDSALYLCASSLLGTSYNEQFFGPGTRLTVL.

Concerning this clone itself: Other DNA sequences in this sample translate to the same CDR3. The J gene is TRBJ2-5, the V gene TRBV7-2; tentatively, D is TRBD1 or TRBD2 (5 bases each). V was pared by 5 bases and J by 1 base, with 8 bases between. The CDR3 length is 13 residues. Germline V gene sequence: CDR1 SGHTA, CDR2 FQGNSA. CDR3 DNA: TGTGCCAGCAGCAGGGACGGCCAAGAGACCCAGTACTTC. It encodes CASSRDGQETQYF.

The CDR3 sequence: CAWKTSSGNTIYF. CDR3 DNA: TGTGCCTGGAAAACGAGCTCTGGAAACACCATATATTTT. The chain couples TRBV30 to TRBJ1-3, with D unresolved. The V gene lost 4 bases and the J gene lost 0 bases, with 7 bases spanning the gap. The CDR3 is 13 residues long. From germline, CDR1 is GTSNPN and CDR2 SVGIG (reference sequence).

The DNA for the CDR3 is TGTGCAAGTCGCTTAGGGACTATCTCCTACGAGCAGTACTTC. Protein product: CASRLGTISYEQYF. This chain connects TRBV12-2 to TRBJ2-7; the table's D call, TRBD2, has no DNA check behind it. TRBV12-2 is designated a pseudogene. The CDR3 spans 14 residues.

Comments on this clone: In the same sample, other DNA sequences code for this CDR3. The V call is TRBV7-9, the J call TRBJ2-1, with D possibly being TRBD1 (6 bases). CDR1 SEHNR and CDR2 FQNEAQ come from the germline V gene (reference sequence). The CDR3 has 13 residues. The germline V and J ends were trimmed by 4 bases and 4 bases, with 8 bases remaining between them. The CDR3 sequence is CASSSGQYNEQFF. As DNA, the CDR3 is TGTGCCAGCAGCTCTGGACAGTACAATGAGCAGTTCTTC.